Following are 30 T cell receptor beta chains from one sample sequenced in a study of immune characterization of retroperitoneal liposarcoma. TCRdb itself ran the PCR reads through MiXCR, one entry per CDR3 protein. Among over a thousand distinct CDR3 sequences listed, roughly half were seen once. The specimen sequenced was tumor tissue. These receptors were taken from a female donor with retroperitoneal liposarcoma.

This clonotype was recorded a few times. V usage is TRBV12-3 or TRBV12-4 and J usage is TRBJ2-7; 9 nucleotides line up with TRBD2. J lost 0 bases, V lost 4 bases, and 1 base had no gene match. The length of the CDR3 is 14 residues. As DNA, the CDR3 is TGTGCCAGCAGTTCTAGCGGGACCTCCTACGAGCAGTACTTC. Protein sequence: CASSSSGTSYEQYF.

The chain combines TRBV25-1 with TRBJ2-2; TRBD2 matches at 10 bases. The CDR3 totals 15 residues. Looked up from germline, CDR1 is MGHDK and CDR2 is SYGVNS. Unmatched junction bases numbered 6, after V lost 6 bases and J lost 5 bases. CDR3: CASSLTAGGTGELFF. Here the CDR3 DNA reads TGTGCCAGCAGCTTAACAGCGGGAGGGACCGGGGAGCTGTTTTTT.

A note on this clonotype: An end of the junction does not agree with germline; a read error may underlie this. The genes are TRBV7-6 and TRBJ2-4; 7 bases are shared with TRBD2. CDR1 SGHVS and CDR2 FNYEAQ come from the germline V gene. The CDR3 length is 14 residues. The CDR3 DNA follows: TGTGCCAGCAACTTAGAGGGCGGGAGCCGGGAGCAGTACTTC. Translating it yields CASNLEGGSREQYF.

The chain recombines TRBV7-2 with TRBJ2-4; D uncertain. Trimming took 5 bases from V and 2 from J, leaving 10 bases between them. The length of the CDR3 is 14 residues. Germline V lookup: CDR1 SGHTA, CDR2 FQGNSA. This CDR3 is CASSSSNSKNIQYF. CDR3 bases: TGTGCCAGCAGCAGTTCTAATTCCAAAAACATTCAGTACTTC.

This chain links TRBV6-1 with TRBJ2-1; TRBD1 might be the D (6 bases). The V gene lost 6 bases and the J gene lost 4 bases, with 10 bases spanning the gap. Germline CDR1 and CDR2: MNHNS and SASEGT. The CDR3 covers 13 residues. The CDR3 is CASSRDNYNEQFF. In nucleotides, the CDR3 is TGTGCCAGCAGCCGGGACAATTACAATGAGCAGTTCTTC.

The chain combines TRBV7-2 with TRBJ2-1, with 10 nucleotides matching TRBD2. The J call could be wrong; TRBJ2-7 is a better fit for the DNA end. The CDR3 is 17 residues long. Germline-derived CDR1 and CDR2 are SGHTA and FQGNSA. CDR3 nucleotide sequence: TGTGCCAGCAGCTTAGTCGGGGCTAGCGGGAGAGGGAATGAGCAGTACTTC. The encoded protein is CASSLVGASGRGNEQYF.

The chain employs TRBV6-6 and TRBJ2-5; 11 nucleotides line up with TRBD2. The J call may not be correct, given that the DNA end is closer to TRBJ2-1. Germline lookup yields CDR1 MNHNY and CDR2 SVGAGI (reference sequence). The CDR3 extends over 16 amino acids. The CDR3 protein is CASSRLGTSGHNEQFF. CDR3 nucleotide sequence: TGTGCCAGCAGTCGCCTCGGGACTAGCGGCCACAATGAGCAGTTCTTC.

This clonotype occurred once. This chain uses TRBV6-4 with TRBJ2-1; no reliable D call. CDR1 and CDR2 (germline): MRHNA, SNTAGT. The CDR3 contains 14 residues. V lost 0 bases to trimming and J lost 0 bases, with 3 bases between them. The DNA for the CDR3 is TGTGCCAGCAGTGACTCTACCTCCTACAATGAGCAGTTCTTC. Its translation: CASSDSTSYNEQFF.

The chain carries TRBV7-2 and TRBJ2-1; TRBD2 aligns across 12 bases. The J call may be incorrect, as the DNA end agrees better with TRBJ2-7. The CDR3 length is 15 residues. The germline gives CDR1 SGHTA, CDR2 FQGNSA. The CDR3 spells CASSLTSGSYNEQYF. The CDR3 DNA reads TGTGCCAGCAGCTTGACTAGCGGGAGTTACAATGAGCAGTACTTC.

The gene calls are TRBV10-3 and TRBJ2-1; unclear D gene. Trimming cost V 3 bases and J 8 bases, with 5 bases left between them. The CDR3 contains 11 residues. The V gene's germline CDR1 is ENHRY and CDR2 SYGVKD. CDR3 in DNA: TGTGCCATCAGTGATGTTCATGAGCAGTTCTTC. It specifies CAISDVHEQFF.

The sample holds a few counts of this clonotype. V gene TRBV6-6 combines with J gene TRBJ2-5; D not certain. The end of the DNA is better explained by TRBJ2-1, so the J call may be wrong. This CDR3 is built from 13 residues. From germline, CDR1 is MNHNY and CDR2 SVGAGI (reference sequence). The CDR3 sequence: CASSYSGWYEQFF. The DNA of the CDR3 is TGTGCCAGCAGTTACTCGGGGTGGTACGAGCAGTTCTTC.

This sequence joins TRBV6-8 and TRBJ2-5; D is possibly TRBD2 (5 bases). Trimming removed 6 bases from V and 9 bases from J, with 23 bases in between. The CDR3 has 15 residues. Germline CDR1 reads MNHGY; CDR2 reads SAAAGT. In DNA form, the CDR3 reads TGTGCCAGCAGCGACCACATACTGCAATCCGGGGCCCAGTACTTC. This encodes CASSDHILQSGAQYF.

The chain carries TRBV6-1 and TRBJ2-7; 7 bases fit TRBD1. This CDR3 region has 15 residues. Losses at the gene ends were 3 bases for V and 3 bases for J; bases not matched to a gene: 8. Per the germline V gene, CDR1 is MNHNS and CDR2 is SASEGT. CDR3 protein: CASSESTGVGYEQYF. DNA of the CDR3: TGTGCCAGCAGTGAGAGTACAGGGGTCGGCTACGAGCAGTACTTC.

The chain recombines TRBV10-2 with TRBJ2-5; D might be TRBD2 (7 bases). The germline V gene has CDR1 WSHSY and CDR2 SAAADI. CDR3 length: 13 residues. Trimming removed 5 bases from V and 11 bases from J, with 18 bases in between. CDR3 loop: CASSPAGAGEQYF. CDR3 nucleotide sequence: TGCGCCAGCAGTCCCGCGGGGGCGGGAGAACAGTACTTC.

The chain carries TRBV7-2 and TRBJ2-5; D is undetermined. The ends were cut back, 5 bases at V and 4 bases at J, with 17 bases in the middle. CDR1 and CDR2 from the germline V gene are SGHTA and FQGNSA. CDR3 length equals 15 residues. CDR3 residues: CASSGELGVGETQYF. In nucleotides, the CDR3 is TGTGCCAGCAGCGGCGAGCTGGGTGTGGGAGAGACCCAGTACTTC.

This clonotype was seen more than once but under ten times. This rearrangement joins TRBV7-2 to TRBJ2-1; TRBD2 aligns across 11 bases. Gene TRBJ2-7 matches the end of the DNA better, so the J call may be wrong. The CDR3 has 18 residues. From germline, CDR1 is SGHTA and CDR2 FQGNSA. The chain's CDR3 is CASSLRVTSGRFYNEQYF. Here the CDR3 DNA reads TGTGCCAGCAGCTTAAGGGTCACTAGCGGGAGATTCTACAATGAGCAGTACTTC.

The chain links TRBV6-1 to TRBJ2-3; D not certain. The CDR3 is made up of 14 amino acids. CDR1 and CDR2 (germline): MNHNS, SASEGT. Trimming took 2 bases from V and 1 from J, leaving 7 bases between them. This CDR3 is CASSERAGTDTQYF. In DNA form, the CDR3 reads TGTGCCAGCAGTGAAAGGGCGGGCACAGATACGCAGTATTTT.

The chain carries TRBV12-3 or TRBV12-4 and TRBJ2-1, with D uncertain. Trimming pared 7 bases from V and 9 bases from J, leaving 19 bases between. The CDR3 totals 14 residues. This chain's CDR3 is CASTSPDQIGEQFF. The CDR3 DNA is TGTGCCAGCACTTCCCCGGACCAGATCGGTGAGCAGTTCTTC.

The chain links TRBV27 to TRBJ2-5, with 12 bases that match TRBD2. The DNA matches TRBJ2-1 better at its end, which makes the J call doubtful. This CDR3 spans 16 amino acids. Germline V gives CDR1 MNHEY, CDR2 SMNVEV (reference sequence). The CDR3 loop reads CASTKLLAGGTNEQFF. CDR3 in DNA: TGTGCCAGCACCAAATTGCTAGCGGGAGGGACTAATGAGCAGTTCTTC.

This rearrangement joins TRBV12-3 or TRBV12-4 to TRBJ2-1; D unclear. V lost 3 bases to trimming and J lost 10 bases, with 7 bases between them. The CDR3 is 11 residues long. The CDR3 here is CASSFHYEQFF. CDR3 nucleotides: TGTGCCAGCAGTTTCCACTACGAGCAGTTCTTC.

This clonotype is categorized as large. V and J are TRBV6-1 and TRBJ2-4, with D possibly being TRBD1 (6 bases). The DNA end is a closer match to TRBJ2-7, so the J assignment may be wrong. Germline V gene lookup returns CDR1 MNHNS and CDR2 SASEGT. The CDR3 has 15 residues. The CDR3 loop is CASKLLGQRDYEQYF. The CDR3, as DNA: TGTGCCAGCAAACTCCTTGGACAGAGAGACTACGAGCAGTACTTC.

Concerning this clonotype: This could be a read error, since a much larger clone is one nucleotide away. The gene calls are TRBV6-6 and TRBJ2-5; weak D call: TRBD1 (5 bases). With the DNA end fitting TRBJ2-7 better, the J assignment may be wrong. Germline values: CDR1 MNHNY, CDR2 SVGAGI (reference sequence). The CDR3 contains 15 residues. The CDR3 DNA sequence: TGTGCCAGCAGTGCCTTAGAAGGGGTCCCCCACGAGCAGTACTTC. Protein: CASSALEGVPHEQYF.

The chain carries TRBV6-1 and TRBJ2-5; 8 bases are a match to TRBD2. Germline V lookup: CDR1 MNHNS, CDR2 SASEGT. The J segment lost 7 bases and the V segment lost 6 bases, leaving 10 bases of the junction unmatched. The CDR3 consists of 14 residues. The CDR3 loop reads CASRISGGVGTQYF. In nucleotides, the CDR3 is TGTGCCAGCAGAATTTCGGGGGGGGTGGGGACCCAGTACTTC.

This chain links TRBV12-3 or TRBV12-4 with TRBJ2-1; 8 bases align to TRBD1. This CDR3 spans 13 amino acids. The V and J ends lost 7 bases and 7 bases, in that order; junction bases with no gene match: 6. The CDR3, as DNA: TGTGCCAGCACCGGACAGGGTCGGAATGAGCAGTTCTTC. Protein: CASTGQGRNEQFF.

This clonotype has just a few counts. V usage is TRBV7-2 and J usage is TRBJ2-1, with 9 nucleotides matching TRBD2. V shed 1 base, J shed 9 bases, and the junction held 16 bases outside the gene matches. This CDR3 comprises 18 residues. CDR1 and CDR2 from the germline V gene are SGHTA and FQGNSA. The CDR3 region is CASSLEPLIQLAGFEQFF. The CDR3 DNA sequence: TGTGCCAGCAGCTTAGAGCCTCTCATACAACTAGCGGGCTTTGAGCAGTTCTTC.

This clonotype has more than one count but fewer than ten. The V call is TRBV7-6, the J call TRBJ2-5; the D gene is possibly TRBD1 (5 bases). Germline V gene data show CDR1 as SGHVS and CDR2 as FNYEAQ. Trimming shortened V by 6 bases and J by 3 bases, and 11 bases separated the two germline ends. CDR3 length: 13 amino acids. The DNA for the CDR3 is TGTGCCAGCAGGCCAGACAGAGAAGAGACCCAGTACTTC. Protein: CASRPDREETQYF.

This clonotype qualifies as large. The chain employs TRBV6-1 and TRBJ2-1; D ambiguous. Judging by the DNA end, TRBJ2-7 fits better; the J call may be wrong. CDR3 length: 14 amino acids. Germline assignment: CDR1 MNHNS and CDR2 SASEGT. DNA of the CDR3: TGTGCCAGCAGTGAGTACTCGATCTCCTACGAGCAGTACTTC. Translating gives CASSEYSISYEQYF.

This clonotype was recorded a few times. This chain joins TRBV6-1 and TRBJ2-3; 10 positions match TRBD1. CDR3 size: 16 residues. V lost 0 bases to trimming and J lost 12 bases; unmatched junction nucleotides: 12. Germline CDR1 and CDR2: MNHNS and SASEGT. CDR3 sequence: CASSEAQTGGQETQYF. The CDR3 DNA sequence: TGTGCCAGCAGTGAAGCCCAGACAGGGGGCCAAGAGACCCAGTATTTT.

The sample holds one count of this clonotype. The rearrangement uses TRBV6-1 and TRBJ2-1; possibly TRBD1 or TRBD2 for D (7 bases each). The ends were cut back, 8 bases at V and 10 bases at J, with 24 bases in the middle. The germline V gene encodes CDR1 MNHNS and CDR2 SASEGT. This CDR3 spans 15 amino acids. DNA of the CDR3: TGTGCCAGCTCGGGGCAAGGGTCAGGGGGGGACGAGCAGTTCTTC. The encoded protein is CASSGQGSGGDEQFF.

By sample share, this clonotype is large (0.1 to 1%). V usage is TRBV10-3 and J usage is TRBJ2-1; weak D call: TRBD1 (6 bases). The closer fit of TRBJ2-7 to the DNA end suggests the J call may be wrong. The CDR3 loop spans 14 amino acids. Germline loops: CDR1 ENHRY, CDR2 SYGVKD. The CDR3 sequence: CASRAQGALYEQYF. CDR3 sequence (DNA): TGTGCCAGCAGAGCACAGGGCGCCCTATACGAGCAGTACTTC.